Presented here are 22 T cell receptor beta chains from one specimen sequenced in a study of early T cells in non-severe SARS-CoV-2 infection. One entry per CDR3 protein results from TCRdb running MiXCR on the 5' RACE reads. This sample has approximately 50,000 distinct CDR3 sequences, with approximately 9.4% found just once. Source material: whole blood. These TCRs come from an adult who was a healthcare worker with PCR-confirmed SARS-CoV-2 infection or an uninfected control (not recorded which).

The chain couples TRBV2 to TRBJ2-2, with D hard to call. This CDR3 has 14 residues. Germline-derived CDR1 and CDR2 are SNHLY and FYNNEI. V lost 7 bases, J lost 0 bases, and 9 bases lay in between. This chain's CDR3 is CASKVGTNTGELFF. The CDR3 coding sequence is TGTGCCAGCAAGGTGGGGACGAACACCGGGGAGCTGTTTTTT.

The V and J genes are TRBV19 and TRBJ2-1, with 12 bases fitting TRBD2. Germline V gene data show CDR1 as LNHDA and CDR2 as SQIVND (reference sequence). CDR3 size: 15 residues. V shed 6 bases, J shed 4 bases, and the junction held 4 bases outside the gene matches. CDR3 sequence (DNA): TGTGCCAGTAGCACGACTAGCGGGAGTTACAATGAGCAGTTCTTC. Protein: CASSTTSGSYNEQFF. Variable domain in full (rest from reference TRBV19 and TRBJ2-1): DGGITQSPKYLFRKEGQNVTLSCEQNLNHDAMYWYRQDPGQGLRLIYYSQIVNDFQKGDIAEGYSVSREKKESFPLTVTSAQKNPTAFYLCASSTTSGSYNEQFFGPGTRLTVL.

The chain has TRBV19 and TRBJ2-2; 7 bases line up with TRBD1. V dropped 7 bases and J dropped 2; count of bases not matched to a gene: 7. CDR3 length equals 15 residues. Germline assignment: CDR1 LNHDA and CDR2 SQIVND (reference sequence). CDR3 in DNA: TGTGCCAGTACCGAAGGGGACAGTAACACCGGGGAGCTGTTTTTT. Protein sequence: CASTEGDSNTGELFF.

V gene TRBV7-9 combines with J gene TRBJ1-2; D remains unclear. CDR1 and CDR2 (germline): SEHNR, FQNEAQ (reference sequence). The CDR3 is 15 amino acids. V shed 1 base and J shed 5 bases, with 14 bases lying between them. The CDR3 DNA sequence: TGTGCCAGCAGCTTAGAGTCGGGGAGCGTTTATGGCTACACCTTC. Amino acid sequence: CASSLESGSVYGYTF.

This clonotype was counted only a few times. This chain connects TRBV29-1 to TRBJ1-1; D gene uncertain. Trimming stripped 7 bases from V and 1 base from J, with 7 bases between. The CDR3 is 11 residues long. Germline values: CDR1 SQVTM, CDR2 ANQGSEA. DNA for the CDR3: TGCAGCGAGGGTAGGAACACTGAAGCTTTCTTT. As protein: CSEGRNTEAFF.

The chain has TRBV9 and TRBJ2-1; D ambiguous. Germline values: CDR1 SGDLS, CDR2 YYNGEE. Trimming cost V 4 bases and J 0 bases, with 14 bases left between them. The CDR3 extends over 16 amino acids. The CDR3 sequence: CASSTDRSYSYNEQFF. The CDR3 DNA reads TGTGCCAGCAGCACAGACCGCAGCTACTCCTACAATGAGCAGTTCTTC.

A few counts support this clonotype. One end of the junction varies from germline; a read error may be responsible. The rearrangement links TRBV20-1 to TRBJ2-1; maybe TRBD1 (6 bases). The germline V gene has CDR1 DFQATT and CDR2 SNEGSKA (reference sequence). This CDR3 region has 16 residues. CDR3 nucleotides: TGCAGTGCTAGAGGTTACGCACCGGGACAAGGGCTTCGTCCCGGGTTC. Protein product: CSARGYAPGQGLRPGF.

This clonotype was counted once. A much larger clone differs by one base, so this may be a read error. The V gene is TRBV6-5, the J gene TRBJ2-7; TRBD1 or TRBD2 may be the D gene (5 bases each). Germline values: CDR1 MNHEY, CDR2 SVGAGI. This CDR3 is 14 amino acids long. V lost 2 bases and J 0 bases, leaving 8 bases between the germline ends. DNA of the CDR3: TGTGCCAGCAGTTACGGGGGACCCTCCTACGAGCAGTACTTC. Translating gives CASSYGGPSYEQYF.

The chain employs TRBV2 and TRBJ2-1; 10 bases map to TRBD2. Trimming at V came to 9 bases and at J to 3 bases, leaving 5 bases not matched to a gene. The CDR3 totals 14 residues. Germline CDR1 reads SNHLY; CDR2 reads FYNNEI. The CDR3 DNA sequence: TGTGCCAGTTGGACTAGCGGAGACTACAATGAGCAGTTCTTC. It yields the protein CASWTSGDYNEQFF. The variable domain in full, completed from reference TRBV2 and TRBJ2-1, reads EPEVTQTPSHQVTQMGQEVILRCVPISNHLYFYWYRQILGQKVEFLVSFYNNEISEKSEIFDDQFSVERPDGSNFTLKIRSTKLEDSAMYFCASWTSGDYNEQFFGPGTRLTVL.

There are many counts of this clonotype. The junction shows a germline mismatch at one end, possibly a read error. J is TRBJ2-2 and V is TRBV7-7; 12 nucleotides agree with TRBD2. The CDR3 totals 15 residues. The V gene's germline CDR1 is SSHAT and CDR2 FNYEAQ (reference sequence). CDR3 sequence (DNA): TGTGCTAGCAGTCGGACTAGCGGGACCCCCGGGGAGCTGTTTTTT. Encoded protein: CASSRTSGTPGELFF.

This clonotype was recorded many times. The rearrangement uses TRBV21-1 and TRBJ2-3; TRBD2 is the table's D call and was not checked against the DNA. TRBV21-1 is designated a pseudogene. This CDR3 is 15 amino acids long. This CDR3 reads CASSRGREPTDTQYF. Written as DNA, the CDR3 is TGTGCCAGCAGTAGAGGGAGGGAACCCACAGATACGCAGTATTTT.

This clonotype was counted ten times or more. The CDR3: CASSQDGAGLSLEQFF. The CDR3 DNA sequence: TGTGCCAGCAGCCAAGATGGTGCAGGGCTATCGCTTGAGCAGTTCTTC. The V call is TRBV3-1, the J call TRBJ2-1, with D possibly matching TRBD1 (5 bases). This CDR3 has 16 residues. Trimming removed 0 bases at V and 9 bases at J, with 18 bases between. The germline gives CDR1 LGHDT, CDR2 YNNKEL (reference sequence).

This clonotype has more than one count but fewer than ten. This sequence joins TRBV7-8 and TRBJ2-1; 9 positions match TRBD2. Germline V gene sequence: CDR1 SGHVS, CDR2 FQNEAQ. The CDR3 spans 15 residues. V was clipped by 1 base and J by 9 bases; unmatched bases: 7. CDR3 sequence reads: CASSLVLAGGLEQFF. In DNA, the CDR3 is TGTGCCAGCAGCTTAGTACTAGCGGGTGGACTTGAGCAGTTCTTC.

About this clonotype: It may be a read error: a sequence one base away is much more abundant. The rearrangement joins TRBV4-3 to TRBJ2-7, with 9 bases fitting TRBD1. Germline V gives CDR1 LGHNA, CDR2 YSLEER. J gave up 5 bases and V 1 base, and 9 bases lay outside the gene matches. The CDR3 covers 16 residues. The CDR3 DNA follows: TGCGCCAGCAGCCAAGGCCCCTCAGACAGGGGGGACGAGCAGTACTTC. Translation gives CASSQGPSDRGDEQYF.

This clonotype has only a few counts. V usage is TRBV7-9 and J usage is TRBJ1-4; 9 bases line up with TRBD1. The V gene's germline CDR1 is SEHNR and CDR2 FQNEAQ (reference sequence). J gave up 3 bases and V 5 bases, and 4 bases lay outside the gene matches. The CDR3 totals 15 residues. In nucleotides, the CDR3 is TGTGCCAGCAGCCGGGGGACAGGGCCTAATGAAAAACTGTTTTTT. Protein: CASSRGTGPNEKLFF. The full variable domain, completed using reference TRBV7-9 and TRBJ1-4, is DTGVSQNPRHKITKRGQNVTFRCDPISEHNRLYWYRQTLGQGPEFLTYFQNEAQLEKSRLLSDRFSAERPKGSFSTLEIQRTEQGDSAMYLCASSRGTGPNEKLFFGSGTQLSVL.

This clonotype was picked up many times. This chain uses TRBV7-2 with TRBJ1-6; weak D call: TRBD1 (5 bases). Looked up from germline, CDR1 is SGHTA and CDR2 is FQGNSA. V lost 4 bases, J lost 5 bases, and 9 bases lay in between. The CDR3 length is 14 residues. The CDR3 DNA follows: TGTGCCAGCAGCTACCAGGGAGATAATTCACCCCTCCACTTT. Residues: CASSYQGDNSPLHF.

In this sample, this clonotype turned up a few times. This chain links TRBV7-2 with TRBJ2-3, with unresolved D. Trimming took off 5 bases at V and 6 bases at J, with 18 bases between the two ends. Per the germline V gene, CDR1 is SGHTA and CDR2 is FQGNSA. The CDR3 loop spans 15 amino acids. The CDR3, as DNA: TGTGCCAGCAGCCTAAAACGTTGGGGTATGGATACGCAGTATTTT. It specifies CASSLKRWGMDTQYF.

The V and J genes are TRBV6-5 and TRBJ1-1; the match to TRBD1 covers 9 bases. Germline V gene lookup returns CDR1 MNHEY and CDR2 SVGAGI. With 8 bases clipped from V and 6 bases from J, the junction kept 7 bases outside the gene matches. This CDR3 is 13 amino acids long. CDR3 loop: CASQGQGLAEAFF. The CDR3 DNA is TGTGCCAGCCAGGGACAGGGTTTAGCTGAAGCTTTCTTT.

This clonotype has more than one count but fewer than ten. The gene calls are TRBV18 and TRBJ2-1; 7 bases align to TRBD2. The CDR3 loop spans 19 amino acids. The V segment lost 2 bases and the J segment 1 base; nucleotides outside the gene matches: 14. Germline-derived CDR1 and CDR2 are KGHSH and LQKENI. The DNA for the CDR3 is TGTGCCAGCTCACCAGCCGAGGTACTAGCGAGCTCTTCCTACAATGAGCAGTTCTTC. Protein: CASSPAEVLASSSYNEQFF.

Note on this clonotype: This may arise from a read error, as a much more abundant clone is one base away. The J gene is TRBJ2-1, the V gene TRBV6-2 or TRBV6-3; D possibly corresponds to TRBD2 (5 bases). The CDR3 contains 12 residues. V dropped 4 bases and J dropped 7 bases, with 8 bases sitting between them. Germline loops: CDR1 MNHEY, CDR2 SVGEGT. The CDR3 loop reads CASSCPGNEQFF. For the CDR3, the DNA is TGTGCCAGCAGTTGTCCGGGGAATGAGCAGTTCTTC.

V is TRBV5-1 and J is TRBJ2-1, with TRBD2 matching 10 bases. There are 17 residues in the CDR3. V lost 1 base and J lost 1; bases outside the gene matches: 5. Germline V gives CDR1 SGHRS, CDR2 YFSETQ. Written as DNA, the CDR3 is TGCGCCAGCAGCTTGTTGCTAGCGGGAGTTTCCTACAATGAGCAGTTCTTC. It translates to CASSLLLAGVSYNEQFF.

The J gene is TRBJ2-7, the V gene TRBV6-5, with a weak D call TRBD1 (7 bases). Between the trimmed V and J ends, which lost 2 bases and 4 bases, there was a span of 15 bases. Germline CDR1 and CDR2: MNHEY and SVGAGI. The CDR3 sequence is 15 residues long. CDR3: CASSYARGVLYEQYF. DNA of the CDR3: TGTGCCAGCAGTTACGCCAGGGGGGTTTTGTACGAGCAGTACTTC.